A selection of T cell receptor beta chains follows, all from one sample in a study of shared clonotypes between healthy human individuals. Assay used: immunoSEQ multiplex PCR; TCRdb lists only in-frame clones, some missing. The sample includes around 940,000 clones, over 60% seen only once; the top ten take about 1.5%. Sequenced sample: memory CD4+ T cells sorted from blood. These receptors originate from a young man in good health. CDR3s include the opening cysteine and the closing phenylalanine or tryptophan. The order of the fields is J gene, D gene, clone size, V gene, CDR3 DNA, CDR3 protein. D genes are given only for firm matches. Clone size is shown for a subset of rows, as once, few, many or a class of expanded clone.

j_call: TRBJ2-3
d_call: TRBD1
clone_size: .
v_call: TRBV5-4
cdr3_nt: TGTGCCAGCAGCTACGGACAGGCAAGCACAGATACGCAGTATTTT
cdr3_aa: CASSYGQASTDTQYF

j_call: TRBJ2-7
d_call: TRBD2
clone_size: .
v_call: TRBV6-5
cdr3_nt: TGTGCCAGCAGTTACTCGATCCTAGCGGGAGTCTACGAGCAGTACTTC
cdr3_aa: CASSYSILAGVYEQYF

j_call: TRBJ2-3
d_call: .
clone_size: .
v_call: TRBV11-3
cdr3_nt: TGTGCCAGCAGTTTAGCCTCCGGTAAAGATACGCAGTATTTT
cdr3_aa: CASSLASGKDTQYF

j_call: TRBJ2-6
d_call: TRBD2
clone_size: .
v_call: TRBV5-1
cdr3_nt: TGCGCCAGCAGCTTGGGTCTAGCGGGGGGTCCCATCTCTGGGGCCAACGTCCTGACTTTC
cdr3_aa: CASSLGLAGGPISGANVLTF

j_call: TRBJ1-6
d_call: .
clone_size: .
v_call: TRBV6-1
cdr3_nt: TGTGCCAGCAGTGAATCGACAGCAAATTCACCCCTCCACTTT
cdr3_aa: CASSESTANSPLHF

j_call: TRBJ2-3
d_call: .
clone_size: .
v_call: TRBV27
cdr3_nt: TGTGCCAGCAGCGGAGGTGGGGTGGGAAATACGCAGTATTTT
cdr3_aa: CASSGGGVGNTQYF

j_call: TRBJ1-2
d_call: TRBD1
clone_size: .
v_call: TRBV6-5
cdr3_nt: TGTGCCAGCAGTGAAGGGCAGGGGGCTGCCTACACCTTC
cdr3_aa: CASSEGQGAAYTF

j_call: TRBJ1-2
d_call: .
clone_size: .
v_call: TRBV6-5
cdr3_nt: TGTGCCAGCAGTTACTCAGATTCTGTTCTATGGGGCTACACCTTC
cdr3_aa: CASSYSDSVLWGYTF

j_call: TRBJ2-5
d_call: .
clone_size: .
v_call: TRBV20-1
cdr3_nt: TGCAGTGCTTGGAGGGAGACCCAGTACTTC
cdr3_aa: CSAWRETQYF

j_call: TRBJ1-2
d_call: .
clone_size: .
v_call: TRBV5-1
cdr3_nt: TGCGCCAGCAGTACAGAGGGAGATGGCTACACCTTC
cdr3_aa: CASSTEGDGYTF

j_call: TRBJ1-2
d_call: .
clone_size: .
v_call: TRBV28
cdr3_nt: TGTGCCAGCGGCAAGGGGGTTAACTATGGCTACACCTTC
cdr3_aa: CASGKGVNYGYTF

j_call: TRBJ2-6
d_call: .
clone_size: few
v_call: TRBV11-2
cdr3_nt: TGTGCCAGCAGCTTAGGGACAGCTGGGGCCAACGTCCTGACTTTC
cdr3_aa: CASSLGTAGANVLTF

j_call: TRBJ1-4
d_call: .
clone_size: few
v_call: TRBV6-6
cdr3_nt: TGTGCCAGCAGCATCCGAGACAGTGCACGGAAACTGTTTTTT
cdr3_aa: CASSIRDSARKLFF

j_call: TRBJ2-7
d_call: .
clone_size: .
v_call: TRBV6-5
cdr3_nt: TGTGCCAGCAGTTACCACCCGGACAGCTACGAGCAGTACTTC
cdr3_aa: CASSYHPDSYEQYF

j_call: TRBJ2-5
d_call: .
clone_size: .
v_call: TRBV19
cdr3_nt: TGTGCCAGTAGTATAGGGGTTAAGGTCCAAGAGACCCAGTACTTC
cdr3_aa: CASSIGVKVQETQYF

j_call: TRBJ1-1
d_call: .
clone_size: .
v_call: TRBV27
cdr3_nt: TGTGCCAGCGGTTCCCCCCCAAGAGTGGGGGGCACTGAAGCTTTCTTT
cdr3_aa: CASGSPPRVGGTEAFF

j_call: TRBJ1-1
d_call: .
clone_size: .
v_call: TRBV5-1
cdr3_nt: TGCGCCAGCAGCTTTGAAGGAATCGGGACTGAAGCTTTCTTT
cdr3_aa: CASSFEGIGTEAFF

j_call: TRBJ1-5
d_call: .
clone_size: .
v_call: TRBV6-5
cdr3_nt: TGTGCCAGCAGTTTCGGGAGGAATCAGCCCCAGCATTTT
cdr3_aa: CASSFGRNQPQHF

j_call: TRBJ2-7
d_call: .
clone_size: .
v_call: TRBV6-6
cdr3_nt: TGTGCCAGCAGTTACTCTCGGTGGTCCCCCTACGAGCAGTACTTC
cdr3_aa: CASSYSRWSPYEQYF

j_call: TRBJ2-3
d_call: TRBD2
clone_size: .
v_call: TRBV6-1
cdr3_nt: TGTGCCAGCAGTGAAGGTCCGGCGGGAGGCATGGGGGGCACAGATACGCAGTATTTT
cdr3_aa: CASSEGPAGGMGGTDTQYF

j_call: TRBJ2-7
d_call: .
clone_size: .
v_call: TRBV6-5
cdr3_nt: TGTGCCAGCACCCCAGGGGCACCCTACGAGCAGTACTTC
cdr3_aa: CASTPGAPYEQYF

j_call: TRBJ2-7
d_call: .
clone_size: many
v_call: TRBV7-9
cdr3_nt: TGTGCCAGCAGCCGCCGGGACAAGTCCTACGAGCAGTACTTC
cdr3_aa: CASSRRDKSYEQYF

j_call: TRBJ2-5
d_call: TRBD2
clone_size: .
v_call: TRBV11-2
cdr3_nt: TGTGCCAGCAGCTTAGACGGGACTATCCGGGAGACCCAGTACTTC
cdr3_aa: CASSLDGTIRETQYF

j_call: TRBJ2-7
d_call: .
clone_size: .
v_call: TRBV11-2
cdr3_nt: TGTGCCAGCAGCTTAGGGCCAGACCGTAGCTACGAGCAGTACTTC
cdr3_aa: CASSLGPDRSYEQYF

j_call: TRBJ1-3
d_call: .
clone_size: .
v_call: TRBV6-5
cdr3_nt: TGTGCCAGCTCTCGGGGAGTTACTGGAAACACCATATATTTT
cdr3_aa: CASSRGVTGNTIYF

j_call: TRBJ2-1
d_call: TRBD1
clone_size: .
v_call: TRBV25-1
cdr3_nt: TGTGCCAGCGGGAAGACAGGGGTTTTTAATGAGCAGTTCTTC
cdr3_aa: CASGKTGVFNEQFF

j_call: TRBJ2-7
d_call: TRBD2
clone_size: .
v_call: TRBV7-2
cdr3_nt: TGTGCCAGCAGCTTCAGCGGGGGAAGCTACGAGCAGTACTTC
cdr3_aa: CASSFSGGSYEQYF

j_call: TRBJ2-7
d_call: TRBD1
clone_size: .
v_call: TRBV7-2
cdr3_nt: TGTGCCAGCAGGGCGACAGGGCGGGAGCAGTACTTC
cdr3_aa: CASRATGREQYF

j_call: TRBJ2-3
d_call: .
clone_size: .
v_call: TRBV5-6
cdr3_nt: TGTGCCAGCAGCTTGATTACCAGCACAGATACGCAGTATTTT
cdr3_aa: CASSLITSTDTQYF